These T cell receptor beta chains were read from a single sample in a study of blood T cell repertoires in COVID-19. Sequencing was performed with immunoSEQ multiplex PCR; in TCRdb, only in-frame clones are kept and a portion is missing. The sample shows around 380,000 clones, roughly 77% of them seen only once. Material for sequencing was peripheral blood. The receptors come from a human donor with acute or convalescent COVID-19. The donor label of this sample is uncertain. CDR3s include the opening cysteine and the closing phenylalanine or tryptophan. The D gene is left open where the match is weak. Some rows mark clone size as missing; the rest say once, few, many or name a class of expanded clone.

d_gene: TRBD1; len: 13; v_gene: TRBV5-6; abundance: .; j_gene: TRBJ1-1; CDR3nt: TGTGCCAGCAGCTTAGGACAGGTGGCTGAAGCTTTCTTT; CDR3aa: CASSLGQVAEAFF
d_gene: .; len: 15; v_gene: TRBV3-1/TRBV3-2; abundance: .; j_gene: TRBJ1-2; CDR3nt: TGTGCCAGCAGCCAAAGGGACATTAGGGGCTATGGCTACACCTTC; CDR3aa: CASSQRDIRGYGYTF
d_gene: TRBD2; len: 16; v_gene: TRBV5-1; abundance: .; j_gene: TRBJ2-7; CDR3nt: TGCGCCAGCAGCTTGGGTGTAGCGGGGGCCTTCTACGAGCAGTACTTC; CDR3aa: CASSLGVAGAFYEQYF
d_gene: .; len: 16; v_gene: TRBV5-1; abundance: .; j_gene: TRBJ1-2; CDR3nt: TGCGCCAGCAGCTTGACGGCAAGTCAGCGGAACTATGGCTACACCTTC; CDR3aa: CASSLTASQRNYGYTF
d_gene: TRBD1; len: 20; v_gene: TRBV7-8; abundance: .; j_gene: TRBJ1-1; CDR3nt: TGTGCCAGCCTTTCTCAGGGCCGAACCACTCGACAGGGGGCGAACACTGAAGCTTTCTTT; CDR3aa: CASLSQGRTTRQGANTEAFF
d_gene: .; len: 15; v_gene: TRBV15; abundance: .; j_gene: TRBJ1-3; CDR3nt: TGTGCCACCAGCAGAGGGACAGACTCTGGAAACACCATATATTTT; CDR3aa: CATSRGTDSGNTIYF
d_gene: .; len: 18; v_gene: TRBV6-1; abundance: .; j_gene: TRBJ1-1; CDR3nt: TGTGCCAGCAGTGGGGCGACAGGACGTACTCTTGAATTCACTGAAGCTTTCTTT; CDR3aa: CASSGATGRTLEFTEAFF
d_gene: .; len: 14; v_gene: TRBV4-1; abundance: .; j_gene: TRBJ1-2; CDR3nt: TGCGCCAGCAGCCAGGTGGTGGCGGCCTATGGCTACACCTTC; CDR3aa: CASSQVVAAYGYTF
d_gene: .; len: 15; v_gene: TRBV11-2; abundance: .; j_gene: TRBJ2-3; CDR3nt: TGTGCCAGCATGATGTGGGTACAGGGCACAGATACGCAGTATTTT; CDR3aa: CASMMWVQGTDTQYF
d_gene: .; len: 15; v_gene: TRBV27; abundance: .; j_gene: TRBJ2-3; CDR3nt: TGTGCCAGCAGTTTATTCGAACAGGGCATAGATACGCAGTATTTT; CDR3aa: CASSLFEQGIDTQYF
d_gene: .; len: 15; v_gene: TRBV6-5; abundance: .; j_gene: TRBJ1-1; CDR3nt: TGTGCCAGCAGTTTCTCCCCCGAGATGAACACTGAAGCTTTCTTT; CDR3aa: CASSFSPEMNTEAFF
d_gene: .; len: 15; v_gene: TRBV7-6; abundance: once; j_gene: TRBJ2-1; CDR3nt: TGTGCCAGCAGCCCGGTGTTGAGGCAAGACAATGAGCAGTTCTTC; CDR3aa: CASSPVLRQDNEQFF
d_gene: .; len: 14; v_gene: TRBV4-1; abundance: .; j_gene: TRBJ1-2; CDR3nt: TGCGCCAGCGGCAGGGGAGAGGGAGTCTATGGCTACACCTTC; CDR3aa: CASGRGEGVYGYTF
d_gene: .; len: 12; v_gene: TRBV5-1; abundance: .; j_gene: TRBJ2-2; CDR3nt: TGCGCCAGCAGCTCTAAAACCGGGGAGCTGTTTTTT; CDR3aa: CASSSKTGELFF
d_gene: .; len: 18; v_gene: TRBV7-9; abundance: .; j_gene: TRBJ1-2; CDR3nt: TGTGCCAGCAGCTTATCATTAGGGGCTATTTATGGGGCCTATGGCTACACCTTC; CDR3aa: CASSLSLGAIYGAYGYTF
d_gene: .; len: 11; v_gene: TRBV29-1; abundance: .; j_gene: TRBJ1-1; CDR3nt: TGCAGCGCCAGGGGACGCACTGAAGCTTTCTTT; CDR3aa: CSARGRTEAFF
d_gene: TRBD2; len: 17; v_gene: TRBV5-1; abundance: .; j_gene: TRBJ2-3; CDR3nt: TGCGCCAGCAGTCGTACGACTAGCGGGAAGGGGGCAGATACGCAGTATTTT; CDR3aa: CASSRTTSGKGADTQYF
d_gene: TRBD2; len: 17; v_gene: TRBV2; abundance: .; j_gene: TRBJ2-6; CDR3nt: TGTGCCAGCAGTTCTGGCGGGAGGACCAGTGGGGCCAACGTCCTGACTTTC; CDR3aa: CASSSGGRTSGANVLTF
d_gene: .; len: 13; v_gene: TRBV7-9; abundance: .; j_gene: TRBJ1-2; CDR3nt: TGTGCCAGCAGCTTCTTCCAGAACTATGGCTACACCTTC; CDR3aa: CASSFFQNYGYTF
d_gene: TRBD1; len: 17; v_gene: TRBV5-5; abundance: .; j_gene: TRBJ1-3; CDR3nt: TGTGCCAGCAGCTTGGCCTCGGGACAGGGATCGGGAAACACCATATATTTT; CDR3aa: CASSLASGQGSGNTIYF
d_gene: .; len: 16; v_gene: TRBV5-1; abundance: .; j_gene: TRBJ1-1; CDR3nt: TGCGCCAGCAGCTCCCAACCCCTACAGGGGAACACTGAAGCTTTCTTT; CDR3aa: CASSSQPLQGNTEAFF
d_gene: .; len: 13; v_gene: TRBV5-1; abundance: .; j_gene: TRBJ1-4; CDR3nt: TGCGCCAGCAGCATGACAGTTGGTGAAAAACTGTTTTTT; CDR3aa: CASSMTVGEKLFF
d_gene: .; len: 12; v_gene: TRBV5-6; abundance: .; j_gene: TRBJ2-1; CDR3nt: TGTGCCAGCAGCTTGGTCAGAAATGAGCAGTTCTTC; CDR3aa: CASSLVRNEQFF
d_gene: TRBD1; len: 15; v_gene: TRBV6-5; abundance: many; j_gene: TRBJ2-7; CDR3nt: TGTGCCAGCAGTTACGGGGGACAGGGCACCTACGAGCAGTACTTC; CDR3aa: CASSYGGQGTYEQYF
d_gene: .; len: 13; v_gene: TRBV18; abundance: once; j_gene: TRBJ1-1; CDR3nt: TGTGCCAGCTCACTCCAGAAGAACACTGAAGCTTTCTTT; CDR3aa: CASSLQKNTEAFF
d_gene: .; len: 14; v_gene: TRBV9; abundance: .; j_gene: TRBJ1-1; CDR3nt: TGTGCCAGCAGCACGGGGAGACGGAACACTGAAGCTTTCTTT; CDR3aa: CASSTGRRNTEAFF
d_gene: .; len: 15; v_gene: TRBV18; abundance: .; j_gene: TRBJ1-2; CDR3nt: TGTGCCAGCTCACCAACCGACACCCCTAACTATGGCTACACCTTC; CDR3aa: CASSPTDTPNYGYTF
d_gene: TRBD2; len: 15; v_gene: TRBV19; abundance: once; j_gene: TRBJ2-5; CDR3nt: TGTGCCAGTAGAGGGACTAGCGGGAGACGGGAGACCCAGTACTTC; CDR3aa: CASRGTSGRRETQYF
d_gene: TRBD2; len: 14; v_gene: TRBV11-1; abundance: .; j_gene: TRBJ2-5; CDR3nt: TGTGCCAACAGCTCGGCTAGCGGGGTGGGGACCCAGTACTTC; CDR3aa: CANSSASGVGTQYF
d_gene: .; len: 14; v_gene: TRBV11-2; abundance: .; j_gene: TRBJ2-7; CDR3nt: TGTGCCAGCAGCTTAAATTTGCGTTCGGACGAGCAGTACTTC; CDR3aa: CASSLNLRSDEQYF
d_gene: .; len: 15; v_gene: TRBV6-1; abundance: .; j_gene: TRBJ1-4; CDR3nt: TGTGCCAGCAGTGAACAGGTGCAGGTACGGGAAAAACTGTTTTTT; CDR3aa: CASSEQVQVREKLFF
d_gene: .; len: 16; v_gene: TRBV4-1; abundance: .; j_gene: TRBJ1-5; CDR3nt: TGCGCCAGCAGCCAAGAGGGCGAGACGGGGAATCAGCCCCAGCATTTT; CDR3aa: CASSQEGETGNQPQHF
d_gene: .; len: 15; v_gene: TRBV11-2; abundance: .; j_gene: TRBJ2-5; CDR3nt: TGTGCCAGCAGCTTAGATACTTGGCATACCAGGGCCCAGTACTTC; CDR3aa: CASSLDTWHTRAQYF
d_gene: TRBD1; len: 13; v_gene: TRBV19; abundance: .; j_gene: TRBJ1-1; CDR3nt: TGTGCCAGGTCGGTAGGGGGCGACACTGAAGCTTTCTTT; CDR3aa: CARSVGGDTEAFF
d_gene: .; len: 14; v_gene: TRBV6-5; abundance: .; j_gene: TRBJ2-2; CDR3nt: TGTGCCAGCGGGGGACACCGAAACACCGGGGAGCTGTTTTTT; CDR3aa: CASGGHRNTGELFF
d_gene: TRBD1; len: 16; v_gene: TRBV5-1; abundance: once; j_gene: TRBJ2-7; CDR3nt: TGCGCCAGCAGCCCCCTCGGGACAGCACAGAGGGACGAGCAGTACTTC; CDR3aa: CASSPLGTAQRDEQYF
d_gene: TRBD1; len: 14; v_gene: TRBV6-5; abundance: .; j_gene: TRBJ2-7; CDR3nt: TGTGCCAGCAGGTTTGAGACAGGGCCCTACGAGCAGTACTTC; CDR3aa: CASRFETGPYEQYF
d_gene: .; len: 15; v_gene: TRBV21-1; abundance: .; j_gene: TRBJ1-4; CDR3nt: TGTGCCAGCAGCAAACAGGGGCCAACTAATGAAAAACTGTTTTTT; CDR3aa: CASSKQGPTNEKLFF
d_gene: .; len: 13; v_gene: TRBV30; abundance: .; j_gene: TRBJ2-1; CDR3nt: TGTGCCTGGGGGGGGCCTGAATACAATGAGCAGTTCTTC; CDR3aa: CAWGGPEYNEQFF